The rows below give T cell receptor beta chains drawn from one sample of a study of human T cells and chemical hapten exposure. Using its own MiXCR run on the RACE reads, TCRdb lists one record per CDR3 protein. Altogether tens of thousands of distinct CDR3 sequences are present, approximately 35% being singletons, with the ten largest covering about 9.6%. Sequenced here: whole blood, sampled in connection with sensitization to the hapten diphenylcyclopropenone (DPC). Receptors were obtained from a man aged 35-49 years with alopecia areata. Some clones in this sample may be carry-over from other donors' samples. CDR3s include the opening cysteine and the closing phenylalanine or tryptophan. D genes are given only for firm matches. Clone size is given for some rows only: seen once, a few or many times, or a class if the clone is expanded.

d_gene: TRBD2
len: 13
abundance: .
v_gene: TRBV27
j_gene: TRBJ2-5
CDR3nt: TGTGCCAGGCTCAGGACTAGCGGGAAGACCCAGTACTTC
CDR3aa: CARLRTSGKTQYF

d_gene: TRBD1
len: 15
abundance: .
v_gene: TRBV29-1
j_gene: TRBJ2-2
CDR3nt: TGCAGCGTTGCCAGGGACAGGGGGCGAGGCGGGGAGCTGTTTTTT
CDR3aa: CSVARDRGRGGELFF

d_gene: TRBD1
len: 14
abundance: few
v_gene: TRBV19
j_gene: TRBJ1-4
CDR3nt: TGTGCCAGTAGTTTACAGGGGAAAAGTGAAAAACTGTTTTTT
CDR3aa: CASSLQGKSEKLFF

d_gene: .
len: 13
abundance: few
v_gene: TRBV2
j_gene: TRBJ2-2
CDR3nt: TGTGCCACGAGGACAGAGAACACCGGGGAGCTGTTTTTT
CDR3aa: CATRTENTGELFF

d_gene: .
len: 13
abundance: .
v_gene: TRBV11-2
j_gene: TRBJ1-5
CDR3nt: TGTGCCAGCAGCATACAGGGTGGTCAGCCCCAGCATTTT
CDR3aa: CASSIQGGQPQHF

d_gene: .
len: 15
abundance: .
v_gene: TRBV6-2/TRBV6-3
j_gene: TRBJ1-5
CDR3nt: TGTGCCAGCAGCCTACAGGGAATCGAGGATCAGCCCCAGCATTTT
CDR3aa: CASSLQGIEDQPQHF

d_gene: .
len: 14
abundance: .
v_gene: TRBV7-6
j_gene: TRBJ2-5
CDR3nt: TGTGCCAGCAGCCGACAGTCTTACCAAGAGACCCGGTACTTC
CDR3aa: CASSRQSYQETRYF

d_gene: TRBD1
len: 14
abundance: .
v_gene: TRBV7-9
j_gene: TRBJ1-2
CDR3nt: TGTGCCAGCAGCTTACAGGGGGACAGCTATGTCTACACCTTC
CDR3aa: CASSLQGDSYVYTF

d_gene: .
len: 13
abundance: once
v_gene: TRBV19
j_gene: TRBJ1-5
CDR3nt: TGTGCCAGTAGTATGAGAACGGATCAGCCCCAGCATTTT
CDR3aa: CASSMRTDQPQHF

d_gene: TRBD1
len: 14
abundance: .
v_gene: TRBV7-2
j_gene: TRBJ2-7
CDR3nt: TGTGCCAGCAGCTCACCGGGACAGTGGTACGAGCAGTACTTC
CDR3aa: CASSSPGQWYEQYF

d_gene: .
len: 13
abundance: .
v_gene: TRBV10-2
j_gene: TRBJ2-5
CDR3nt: TGCGCCAGCAGTGAGGACACCCAAGAGACCCAGTACTTC
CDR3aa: CASSEDTQETQYF

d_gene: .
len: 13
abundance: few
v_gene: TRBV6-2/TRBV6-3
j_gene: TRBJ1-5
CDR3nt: TGTGCCAGCAGTTGGGACGGTAATCAGCCCCAGCATTTT
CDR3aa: CASSWDGNQPQHF

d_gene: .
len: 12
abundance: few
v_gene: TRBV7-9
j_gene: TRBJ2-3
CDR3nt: TGTGCCAGCAGCCCACGGGGTCTTACGCAGTATTTT
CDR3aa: CASSPRGLTQYF

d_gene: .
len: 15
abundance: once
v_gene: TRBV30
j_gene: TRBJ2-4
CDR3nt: TGTGCCTGGAGCCGCTGGGTCTTAGCCAAAAACATTCAGTACTTC
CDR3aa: CAWSRWVLAKNIQYF

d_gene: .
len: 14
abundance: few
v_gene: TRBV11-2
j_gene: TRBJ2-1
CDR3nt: TGTGCCAGCAGGATGACTACCGTGGGAAATGAGCAGTTCTTC
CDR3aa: CASRMTTVGNEQFF

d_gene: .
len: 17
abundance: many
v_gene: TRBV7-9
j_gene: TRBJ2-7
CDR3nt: TGTGCCAGCAGCCTACCACCGGACGGAGGCTACACCTACGAGCAGTACTTC
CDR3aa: CASSLPPDGGYTYEQYF

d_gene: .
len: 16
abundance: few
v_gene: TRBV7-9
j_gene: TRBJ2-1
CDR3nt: TGTGCCAGCAGCTTTTCAAGATCCAACAGGAACAATGAGCAGTTCTTC
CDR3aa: CASSFSRSNRNNEQFF

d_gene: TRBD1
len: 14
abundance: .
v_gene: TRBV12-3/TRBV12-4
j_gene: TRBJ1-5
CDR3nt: TGTGCCAGCAGCCCCGGGACAGGTAATCAGCCCCAGCATTTT
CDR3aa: CASSPGTGNQPQHF

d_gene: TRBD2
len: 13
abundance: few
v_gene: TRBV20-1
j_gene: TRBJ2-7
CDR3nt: TGCAGTGCCCCAAGCGGGATGGGGTACGAGCAGTACTTC
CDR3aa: CSAPSGMGYEQYF

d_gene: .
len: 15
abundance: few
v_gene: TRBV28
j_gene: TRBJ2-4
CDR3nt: TGTGCCAGCAGTTTACCAGGGAAGGCCAAAAACATTCAGTACTTC
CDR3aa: CASSLPGKAKNIQYF

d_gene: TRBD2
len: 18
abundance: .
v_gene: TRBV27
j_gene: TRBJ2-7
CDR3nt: TGTGCCAGCAGTTTATCGGGCCGGATAGCGGGAGGTTCCTACGAGCAGTACTTC
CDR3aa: CASSLSGRIAGGSYEQYF

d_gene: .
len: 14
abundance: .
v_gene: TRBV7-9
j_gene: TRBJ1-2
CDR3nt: TGTGCCAGCAGCTTAGGACAGGAAGCCTATGGCTACACCTTC
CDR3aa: CASSLGQEAYGYTF

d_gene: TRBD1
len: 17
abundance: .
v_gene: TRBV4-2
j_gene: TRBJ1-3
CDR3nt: TGTGCCAGCAGCCAAGAGAGGGGACAGAGATTAGGAAACACCATATATTTT
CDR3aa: CASSQERGQRLGNTIYF

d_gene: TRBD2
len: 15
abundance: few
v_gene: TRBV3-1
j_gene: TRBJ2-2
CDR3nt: TGTGCCAGCAGCCAGAGGACTAGCGTCTCCGGGGAGCTGTTTTTT
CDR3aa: CASSQRTSVSGELFF

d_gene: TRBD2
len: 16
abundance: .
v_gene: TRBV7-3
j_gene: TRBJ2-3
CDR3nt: TGTGCCAGCAGCCCTCAGGGCGGGAGTTTCACAGATACGCAGTATTTT
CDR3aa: CASSPQGGSFTDTQYF

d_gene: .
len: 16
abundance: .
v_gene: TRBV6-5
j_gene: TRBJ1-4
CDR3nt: TGTGCCAGCAGCCCCCGGCCTGGGGGGGCGAATGAAAAACTGTTTTTT
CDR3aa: CASSPRPGGANEKLFF

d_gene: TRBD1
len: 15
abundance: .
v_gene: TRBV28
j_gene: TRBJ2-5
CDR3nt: TGTGCCAGCAGTCTTTGGGGACAGGGCCAAGAGACCCAGTACTTC
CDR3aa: CASSLWGQGQETQYF

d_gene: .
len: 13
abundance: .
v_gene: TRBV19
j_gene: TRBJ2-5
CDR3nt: TGTGCCAGTAGTATACTGGGGCTGGAGACCCAGTACTTC
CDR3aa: CASSILGLETQYF